This entry lists 13 T cell receptor beta chains sequenced from one sample in a study of blood T cell repertoires in COVID-19. The protocol was immunoSEQ multiplex PCR, while the TCRdb copy is restricted to in-frame clones and leaves out a portion. The sample consists of some 310,000 clones, under 90% of them appearing once. Sample: PBMCs or T cells enriched from blood (not recorded which). The receptor source for this set is a woman between 25 and 40 years old who had recovered from COVID-19.

This clone was detected once. The gene calls are TRBV14 and TRBJ1-1; no clear D. Trimming shortened V by 6 bases and J by 8 bases, and 10 bases separated the two germline ends. Germline CDR1 is SGHDN and CDR2 is FVKESK. This CDR3 is built from 11 residues. The CDR3 protein is CASSPNLEAFF. The DNA for the CDR3 is TGTGCCAGCAGTCCTAACCTAGAAGCTTTCTTT.

This chain links TRBV10-3 with TRBJ2-1; 9 bases are shared with TRBD2. The V segment lost 7 bases and the J segment 5 bases; nucleotides outside the gene matches: 9. Germline assignment: CDR1 ENHRY and CDR2 SYGVKD. CDR3 length equals 15 residues. This CDR3 reads CAIKGSGSGDNEQFF. CDR3 coding DNA: TGTGCCATCAAGGGTAGCGGGAGTGGCGACAATGAGCAGTTCTTC.

This chain links TRBV6-2 or TRBV6-3 with TRBJ2-3; TRBD1 agrees at 10 bases. The germline gives CDR1 MNHEY, CDR2 SVGEGT. The CDR3 totals 16 residues. V lost 2 bases and J lost 5; bases outside the gene matches: 7. The CDR3 here is CASSYIGGQGIDTQYF. The CDR3 DNA reads TGTGCCAGCAGTTACATCGGGGGACAGGGGATAGATACGCAGTATTTT.

This clone was observed a few times. The chain has TRBV11-2 and TRBJ1-6; the D gene is possibly TRBD1 (6 bases). Germline V gene data show CDR1 as SGHAT and CDR2 as FQNNGV. V was clipped by 4 bases and J by 0 bases, with 19 bases between them. The CDR3 length is 19 residues. The CDR3 reads CASSSRGQKKSSYNSPLHF. DNA for the CDR3: TGTGCCAGCAGCTCCAGGGGACAAAAAAAGAGCTCCTATAATTCACCCCTCCACTTT.

V and J are TRBV28 and TRBJ1-4; 8 bases align to TRBD1. The J segment lost 8 bases and the V segment lost 6 bases, leaving 8 bases of the junction unmatched. This CDR3 has 14 residues. CDR1 and CDR2 (germline): MDHEN, SYDVKM. CDR3 residues: CASRFPGTGEKLFF. The CDR3 DNA sequence: TGTGCCAGCAGATTCCCCGGGACAGGCGAAAAACTGTTTTTT.

V usage is TRBV30 and J usage is TRBJ2-5; TRBD2 is a possible D gene (6 bases). V lost 1 base and J 2 bases, leaving 14 bases between the germline ends. Germline CDR1 reads GTSNPN; CDR2 reads SVGIG (reference sequence). The CDR3 runs to 15 residues. The chain's CDR3 is CAWSALAAPQETQYF. The CDR3 coding sequence is TGTGCCTGGAGTGCCTTAGCGGCCCCACAAGAGACCCAGTACTTC.

This clone was seen only once. The chain couples TRBV5-1 to TRBJ1-1; perhaps TRBD1 as D (5 bases). The V end was cut by 1 base, the J end by 4 bases, with 14 bases between. From germline, CDR1 is SGHRS and CDR2 YFSETQ. This CDR3 is 15 amino acids long. CDR3 amino acids: CASSLPNQGVTEAFF. Written as DNA, the CDR3 is TGCGCCAGCAGCTTGCCTAACCAAGGGGTCACTGAAGCTTTCTTT.

This clone was counted only a few times. V usage is TRBV21-1 and J usage is TRBJ2-1; TRBD1, as called in the table, went unchecked against the DNA. TRBV21-1 is noted as a pseudogene. The CDR3 covers 11 residues. This chain's CDR3 is CASSRQGVTLF. The CDR3 bases are TGTGCCAGCAGCAGGCAGGGGGTAACGCTCTTC.

This chain links TRBV18 with TRBJ2-5, with a weak D call TRBD1 (7 bases). The germline V and J ends were trimmed by 6 bases and 1 base, with 21 bases remaining between them. The CDR3 totals 17 residues. Per the germline V gene, CDR1 is KGHSH and CDR2 is LQKENI. The CDR3 DNA reads TGTGCCAGCTCTCTTCAGGAGGGGGCAGATTCCCAAGAGACCCAGTACTTC. Translating gives CASSLQEGADSQETQYF.

V gene TRBV6-4 combines with J gene TRBJ2-3; TRBD2 might be the D (5 bases). The CDR3 spans 13 residues. Germline CDR1 reads MRHNA; CDR2 reads SNTAGT. The V and J ends lost 10 bases and 6 bases respectively, with 17 bases between them. The CDR3 loop reads CANHRGPQDTQYF. In nucleotides, the CDR3 is TGTGCCAACCACCGAGGGCCTCAGGATACGCAGTATTTT.

The CDR3 sequence: CASSTKQGATGNTIYF. CDR3 in DNA: TGTGCCAGCAGTACGAAGCAGGGGGCGACTGGAAACACCATATATTTT. The V and J genes are TRBV2 and TRBJ1-3; TRBD1 matches at 8 bases. CDR3 length: 16 amino acids. J lost 2 bases, V lost 5 bases, and 8 bases had no gene match. In germline, CDR1 is SNHLY, CDR2 FYNNEI.

The chain has TRBV18 and TRBJ1-2; D is undetermined. The CDR3 has 13 residues. The ends were cut back, 2 bases at V and 0 bases at J, with 4 bases in the middle. Germline CDR1 reads KGHSH; CDR2 reads LQKENI. CDR3 DNA: TGTGCCAGCTCACCATCAGCTAACTATGGCTACACCTTC. It yields the protein CASSPSANYGYTF.

The table lists this clone with a count of one. This rearrangement joins TRBV15 to TRBJ1-2; D gene ambiguous. The CDR3 runs to 16 residues. The V end was cut by 0 bases, the J end by 2 bases, with 13 bases between. Germline V gene data show CDR1 as LNHNV and CDR2 as YYDKDF (reference sequence). Written as DNA, the CDR3 is TGTGCCACCAGCAGAGATCTAGCAGTTCTGAACTATGGCTACACCTTC. Translation gives CATSRDLAVLNYGYTF.